A single sample gave rise to the 26 T cell receptor beta chains below, sequenced in a study of regulatory T cells in long-lasting Graves disease. Regarding time point: persistent/refractory GD, antithyroid drugs over 5 years with positive TRAb. PBMCs were the source of the RNA used for TCR sequencing. Construction of TCR beta libraries relied on iRepertoire HTBI primers and on Arm-PCR targeting CDR3 regions. TCRdb ran MiXCR on the multiplex PCR reads and lists one entry per CDR3 protein. Seen here are fewer than 600,000 distinct CDR3 sequences, about 20% observed once, and the top ten hold around 14%. The sample here was peripheral blood mononuclear cells (PBMCs), taken when the disease was refractory, from a patient treated with antithyroid drugs. These receptors all come from a female donor with Graves disease.

This clonotype has ten or more counts. The V call is TRBV2, the J call TRBJ2-7; 7 nucleotides agree with TRBD1. V shed 0 bases and J 0 bases; nucleotides not matched to a gene: 2. From germline, CDR1 is SNHLY and CDR2 FYNNEI. The CDR3 spans 15 residues. The CDR3 DNA reads as TGTGCCAGCAGTGAAGCAGGGACAGCCTCCTACGAGCAGTACTTC. It specifies CASSEAGTASYEQYF.

In its sample, this clonotype was seen many times. CDR3 DNA: TGTGCCAGCAGTGATTTTGACAGGAAGGGCTACACCTTC. This sequence encodes CASSDFDRKGYTF. J is TRBJ1-2 and V is TRBV2; perhaps TRBD1 as D (6 bases). CDR3 length: 13 residues. Germline V gives CDR1 SNHLY, CDR2 FYNNEI. V was cut by 3 bases and J by 8 bases, with 13 bases left in between.

The V call is TRBV28, the J call TRBJ2-3, with D uncertain. The CDR3 runs 17 residues. Germline-derived CDR1 and CDR2 are MDHEN and SYDVKM. V was clipped by 5 bases and J by 1 base, with 19 bases between them. The CDR3 DNA sequence: TGTGCCAGCAGTCCCCACCGCGGTAGGGAACGCACAGATACGCAGTATTTT. Its translation: CASSPHRGRERTDTQYF.

The genes are TRBV9 and TRBJ2-5, with D perhaps TRBD1 (5 bases). V was cut by 4 bases and J by 5 bases, with 15 bases left in between. The CDR3 is made up of 14 amino acids. CDR1 and CDR2 (germline): SGDLS, YYNGEE. CDR3 nucleotides: TGTGCCAGCAGCCGCAGCCAGGGTTTTGAGACCCAGTACTTC. This translates into CASSRSQGFETQYF.

This clonotype was seen repeatedly, ten times or more. The chain recombines TRBV28 with TRBJ1-2; 7 bases align to TRBD1. There are 13 residues in the CDR3. Germline V gives CDR1 MDHEN, CDR2 SYDVKM. J was trimmed by 7 bases and V by 4 bases; bases with no gene match: 6. The CDR3 nucleotides are TGTGCCAGCAGTTCGGAGACAGGGCTTGGCTACACCTTC. It codes for CASSSETGLGYTF.

The J gene is TRBJ2-7, the V gene TRBV11-2; D is possibly TRBD1 (6 bases). CDR1 and CDR2 from the germline V gene are SGHAT and FQNNGV. This CDR3 has 13 residues. V was pared by 5 bases and J by 7 bases, with 15 bases between. For the CDR3, the DNA is TGTGCCAGCAGCACGCAACAGGGAACAGAGCAGTACTTC. Protein sequence: CASSTQQGTEQYF.

The V call is TRBV11-3, the J call TRBJ2-5, with D possibly TRBD2 on 6 matching bases. The CDR3 is 15 residues long. Germline values: CDR1 SGHNT, CDR2 YENEEA. The V end lost 1 base, the J end lost 5 bases, and 14 bases lay between the germline ends. CDR3 bases: TGTGCCAGCAGCTTAGTGACTAGTAATGGGGAGACCCAGTACTTC. Protein: CASSLVTSNGETQYF.

This clonotype appeared a single time. CDR3 sequence reads: CASSLGGRLAGGSREQQYF. The CDR3 region has the DNA TGCGCCAGCAGCTTGGGCGGGAGATTGGCTGGCGGGAGTAGAGAGCAGCAGTACTTC. V usage is TRBV5-1 and J usage is TRBJ2-7; 7 positions match TRBD2. V lost 0 bases to trimming and J lost 8 bases; unmatched junction nucleotides: 23. CDR3 size: 19 residues. Germline assignment: CDR1 SGHRS and CDR2 YFSETQ.

This clonotype came up many times. The chain combines TRBV5-6 with TRBJ1-6; D not certain. The V gene lost 4 bases and the J gene lost 7 bases, with 3 bases spanning the gap. The CDR3 is 11 amino acids. Germline V gene data show CDR1 as SGHDT and CDR2 as YYEEEE. As DNA, the CDR3 is TGTGCCAGCAGCAGGAATTCACCCCTCCACTTT. This codes for CASSRNSPLHF.

The J gene is TRBJ2-5, the V gene TRBV29-1, with a tentative D call TRBD2 (6 bases). Trimming left V 1 base short and J 1 base short, with 22 bases between. The CDR3 spans 18 residues. Germline lookup yields CDR1 SQVTM and CDR2 ANQGSEA. The CDR3 sequence is CSVEGPKGSGGFQETQYF. CDR3 bases: TGCAGCGTTGAAGGGCCTAAGGGTAGTGGGGGGTTCCAAGAGACCCAGTACTTC. Supplemented by reference TRBV29-1 and TRBJ2-5, the full variable domain reads SAVISQKPSRDICQRGTSLTIQCQVDSQVTMMFWYRQQPGQSLTLIATANQGSEATYESGFVIDKFPISRPNLTFSTLTVSNMSPEDSSIYLCSVEGPKGSGGFQETQYFGPGTRLLVL.

This clonotype was seen a handful of times. This may come from a read error, since a much larger clone is one base off. Here the CDR3 omits its conserved ending phenylalanine or tryptophan, so a read error is the likely source. The gene calls are TRBV7-2 and TRBJ2-5, with a weak D call TRBD2 (6 bases). Germline lookup yields CDR1 SGHTA and CDR2 FQGNSA. The CDR3 totals 15 residues. V was trimmed by 9 bases and J by 1 base, leaving 18 bases between them. This CDR3 reads CASNSGVIIQETQYL. The CDR3 nucleotides are TGTGCCAGTAACTCGGGAGTGATAATCCAAGAGACCCAGTACCTC.

V usage is TRBV4-1 and J usage is TRBJ1-2; tentatively, D is TRBD1 (6 bases). V lost 3 bases to trimming and J lost 0 bases, with 17 bases between them. The V gene's germline CDR1 is MGHRA and CDR2 YSYEKL. The CDR3 length is 17 residues. The CDR3 loop reads CASSQPGTPKANYGYTF. The CDR3 bases are TGCGCCAGCAGCCAGCCCGGGACACCTAAAGCTAACTATGGCTACACCTTC.

This clonotype was detected ten times or more. The genes are TRBV15 and TRBJ1-5, with TRBD1 as a possible D gene (5 bases). Trimming took off 3 bases at V and 6 bases at J, with 15 bases between the two ends. The CDR3 spans 15 residues. In germline, CDR1 is LNHNV, CDR2 YYDKDF (reference sequence). The CDR3 region has the DNA TGTGCCACCAGCAGGGCCCAGGGCTGGGGTCAGCCCCAGCATTTT. Its protein is CATSRAQGWGQPQHF.

To note about this clonotype: A much more abundant neighbour one base away suggests this may be a read error. The chain joins TRBV7-6 to TRBJ1-3; D perhaps matches TRBD1 (6 bases). V lost 3 bases, J lost 2 bases, and 11 bases lay in between. Germline CDR1 is SGHVS and CDR2 is FNYEAQ. CDR3 size: 15 residues. Here the CDR3 DNA reads TGTGCCAGCAGCTTCACACAGGGTCCTGGAAACACCATATATTTT. It codes for CASSFTQGPGNTIYF.

The chain joins TRBV7-9 to TRBJ1-1, with D maybe TRBD1 (5 bases). Germline CDR1 reads SEHNR; CDR2 reads FQNEAQ (reference sequence). The V and J ends lost 6 bases and 4 bases respectively, with 18 bases between them. CDR3 length: 15 amino acids. CDR3 DNA: TGTGCCAGCAGTTCAGCGCGGGAGAGGGGCACTGAAGCTTTCTTT. This encodes CASSSARERGTEAFF.

This clonotype was seen repeatedly, ten times or more. The chain is built from TRBV6-5 and TRBJ2-5; weak D call: TRBD1 (6 bases). Germline V gene sequence: CDR1 MNHEY, CDR2 SVGAGI. V lost 2 bases to trimming and J lost 7 bases, with 11 bases between them. The CDR3 loop spans 13 amino acids. CDR3 in DNA: TGTGCCAGCAGTTACGAGGGGGACGGGACCCAGTACTTC. This encodes CASSYEGDGTQYF.

This sequence joins TRBV6-1 and TRBJ2-3, with D possibly TRBD2 on 6 matching bases. Trimming took off 5 bases at V and 0 bases at J, with 12 bases between the two ends. The CDR3 loop spans 15 amino acids. Per the germline V gene, CDR1 is MNHNS and CDR2 is SASEGT. This CDR3 reads CASSYEGLSTDTQYF. As DNA, the CDR3 is TGTGCCAGCAGTTACGAGGGACTCAGCACAGATACGCAGTATTTT.

This clonotype has only a few counts. The chain couples TRBV5-1 to TRBJ2-5, with 9 positions matching TRBD1. Trimming removed 0 bases from V and 4 bases from J; junction bases left unmatched: 4. Germline loops: CDR1 SGHRS, CDR2 YFSETQ. This CDR3 is built from 15 residues. The CDR3 sequence is CASSLDRGLGETQYF. As DNA, the CDR3 is TGCGCCAGCAGCTTGGACAGGGGGCTCGGAGAGACCCAGTACTTC.

The chain's CDR3 is CASSPRQGLYF. CDR3 bases: TGTGCCAGCTCACCCCGGCAGGGCCTGTACTTC. The chain employs TRBV18 and TRBJ2-4; perhaps TRBD1 as D (5 bases). Germline CDR1 KGHSH, CDR2 LQKENI. The CDR3 is 11 amino acids. The V and J ends lost 3 bases and 15 bases respectively, with 12 bases between them.

There are many counts of this clonotype. An end of the junction differs from the germline gene, which may be a read error. The chain combines TRBV12-3 or TRBV12-4 with TRBJ1-2, with a tentative D call TRBD1 (5 bases). This CDR3 is 12 amino acids long. The CDR3 region is CASSASGTPSIF. The CDR3, as DNA: TGTGCCAGCAGTGCCTCCGGGACTCCCAGCATCTTC.

This clonotype was detected only a few times. The chain joins TRBV3-1 to TRBJ2-5, with D hard to call. The CDR3 spans 12 residues. With 1 base removed from V and 4 bases from J, the gap between germline ends came to 4 bases. CDR1 LGHDT and CDR2 YNNKEL come from the germline V gene (reference sequence). DNA of the CDR3: TGTGCCAGCAGCCAAGTTTCAGAGACCCAGTACTTC. Translation gives CASSQVSETQYF.

The chain joins TRBV30 to TRBJ2-6; maybe TRBD1 (6 bases). The V end was cut by 5 bases, the J end by 0 bases, with 17 bases between. The CDR3 contains 17 residues. The germline CDR1 and CDR2 sequences are GTSNPN and SVGIG (reference sequence). The CDR3 nucleotides read TGTGCCTGGCGGCGCCACAGGGACGTCTCTGGGGCCAACGTCCTGACTTTC. Translation: CAWRRHRDVSGANVLTF.

This clonotype was detected only once. V is TRBV7-8 and J is TRBJ2-3, with D possibly matching TRBD1 (5 bases). Trimming pared 2 bases from V and 6 bases from J, leaving 9 bases between. The germline CDR1 and CDR2 sequences are SGHVS and FQNEAQ. The CDR3 totals 13 residues. CDR3 in DNA: TGTGCCAGCAGCTTACCCGACAGCGATACGCAGTATTTT. Protein sequence: CASSLPDSDTQYF.

This clonotype came up many times. This sequence joins TRBV7-2 and TRBJ2-7, with D unresolved. Trimming shortened V by 2 bases and J by 3 bases, and 17 bases separated the two germline ends. The germline V gene has CDR1 SGHTA and CDR2 FQGNSA. The CDR3 loop spans 16 amino acids. As DNA, the CDR3 is TGTGCCAGCAGCTTAAGTACATCTGCTTCATTCTACGAGCAGTACTTC. Translated: CASSLSTSASFYEQYF.

This clonotype was seen ten or more times. The chain couples TRBV28 to TRBJ2-7; no reliable D call. CDR3 length: 17 residues. Germline CDR1 is MDHEN and CDR2 is SYDVKM. The V gene lost 3 bases and the J gene lost 7 bases, with 25 bases spanning the gap. The CDR3 is CASSFRNQPGNLMEQYF. DNA of the CDR3: TGTGCCAGCAGTTTCCGAAATCAGCCTGGTAATCTTATGGAGCAGTACTTC.

In this sample, this clonotype turned up many times. The chain recombines TRBV6-1 with TRBJ1-2, with 7 bases fitting TRBD1. The V gene's germline CDR1 is MNHNS and CDR2 SASEGT. J lost 0 bases, V lost 6 bases, and 7 bases had no gene match. The CDR3 runs to 15 residues. In DNA form, the CDR3 reads TGTGCCAGCAGGACAGGGATCGTCACTAACTATGGCTACACCTTC. Translating gives CASRTGIVTNYGYTF.